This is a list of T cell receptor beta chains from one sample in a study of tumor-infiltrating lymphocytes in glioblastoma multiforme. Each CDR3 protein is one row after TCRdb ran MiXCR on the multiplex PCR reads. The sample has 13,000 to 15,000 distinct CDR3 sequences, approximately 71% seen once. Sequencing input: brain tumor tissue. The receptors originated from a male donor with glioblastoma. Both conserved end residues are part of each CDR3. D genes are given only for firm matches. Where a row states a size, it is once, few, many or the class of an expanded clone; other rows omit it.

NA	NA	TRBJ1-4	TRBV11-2	TGTGCCAGCAGCGTTTCAGGGAATAATGAAAAACTGTTTTTT	CASSVSGNNEKLFF
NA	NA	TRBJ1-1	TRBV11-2	TGTGCCAGCAGCTTAGGGTTTGGGACCTGGGACACTGAAGCTTTCTTT	CASSLGFGTWDTEAFF
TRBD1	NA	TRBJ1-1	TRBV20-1	TGCAGTGCTGCTGGGCAGGGGGGGGCTGAAGCTTTCTTT	CSAAGQGGAEAFF
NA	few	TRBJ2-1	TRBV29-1	TGCAGCGTTCCGGGGAATGAGCAGTTCTTC	CSVPGNEQFF
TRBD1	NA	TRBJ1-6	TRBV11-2	TGTGCCAGCAGCCGACAGGGCGATAATTCACCCCTCCACTTT	CASSRQGDNSPLHF
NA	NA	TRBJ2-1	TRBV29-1	TGCGGGACTCGGGACTTGAGCTCCTACAATGAGCAGTTCTTC	CGTRDLSSYNEQFF
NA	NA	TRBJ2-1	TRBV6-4	TGTGCCAGCAGTGACAGGGCCCACAATGAGCAGTTCTTC	CASSDRAHNEQFF
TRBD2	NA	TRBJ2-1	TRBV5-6	TGTGCCAGCAGCTTGTATAAGCTAGCGGGAGAAAATGAGCAGTTCTTC	CASSLYKLAGENEQFF
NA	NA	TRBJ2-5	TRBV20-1	TGCAGTGCTAGAGTCCCCTCGACTGGGTCGGGGGAGACCCAGTACTTC	CSARVPSTGSGETQYF
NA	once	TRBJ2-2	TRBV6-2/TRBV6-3	TGTGCCAGCAGTTACTCGGACACCGGGGTGCTGTTTTTT	CASSYSDTGVLFF
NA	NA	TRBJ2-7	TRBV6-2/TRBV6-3	TGTGCCAGCAGTTATCATCTACCCGCCCCGAGGAGTGACGAGCAGTACTTC	CASSYHLPAPRSDEQYF
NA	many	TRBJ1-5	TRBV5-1	TGCGCCAGCAGGACGGACCGGAATCAGCCCCAGCATTTT	CASRTDRNQPQHF
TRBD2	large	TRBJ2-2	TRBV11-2	TGTGCCAGCAGCTTCCAGCGGGGGGCGGGAACCGGGGAGCTGTTTTTT	CASSFQRGAGTGELFF
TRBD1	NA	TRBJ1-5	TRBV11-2	TGTGCCAGCAGGGCACCGGGACAGCAAGAGAATAGCAATCAGCCCCAGCATTTT	CASRAPGQQENSNQPQHF
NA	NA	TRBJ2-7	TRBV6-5	TGTGCCAGCAGTTACTCCAAGCGGGCCTCCGCCACCTACGAGCAGTACTTC	CASSYSKRASATYEQYF
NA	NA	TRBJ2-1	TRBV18	TGTGCCAGCTCACCAGAGGACGCCTACTCCTATAATGAGCAGTCCTTC	CASSPEDAYSYNEQSF
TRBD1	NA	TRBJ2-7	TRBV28	TGTACCAGCAGTCCCGGTGGGACAGGACCCTACGAGCAGTACTTC	CTSSPGGTGPYEQYF
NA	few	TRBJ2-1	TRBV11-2	TGTACCAGCGACTTAGAGGTTAGCTCCTACAATGAGCAGTTCTTC	CTSDLEVSSYNEQFF
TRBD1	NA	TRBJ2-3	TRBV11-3	TGTGCCAGCGGGACAGGGAACACAGATACGCAGTATTTT	CASGTGNTDTQYF
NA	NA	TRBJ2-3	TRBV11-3	TGTGCCAGCAGCTTTGAGAGTCACACAGATGCGCAGTATTTT	CASSFESHTDAQYF
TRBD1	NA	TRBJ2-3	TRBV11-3	TGTGCCAGCGGGTCGGGACAGGGAGAGACAGATACGCAGTATTTT	CASGSGQGETDTQYF
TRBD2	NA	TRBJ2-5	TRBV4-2	TGTGCCAGCAGCCTAGAGACTAGCGGGAGCCAAGAGACCCAGTACTTC	CASSLETSGSQETQYF
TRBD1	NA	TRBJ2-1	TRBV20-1	TGCAGTGCCGTCCTGAGACAGGGGCTGAATGAGCAGTTCTTC	CSAVLRQGLNEQFF
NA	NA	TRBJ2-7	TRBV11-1	TGTGGCAGCAGCTTAGCTCTAATGGACGGGGCCAACGAGCTGTACTTC	CGSSLALMDGANELYF
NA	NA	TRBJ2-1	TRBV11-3	TGTGCCAGCAGCTTGGCAACCCCAGCCTTCAATGAGCAGTTCTTC	CASSLATPAFNEQFF
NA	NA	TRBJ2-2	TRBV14	TGTGCCAGCAGCCAAGGTACAGGGATCCACACCGGGAAACTGTTTTTT	CASSQGTGIHTGKLFF
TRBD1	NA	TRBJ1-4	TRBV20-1	TGCAGTGCTGAGCTCCCCCAGGGACAGGGCGAAAAACTGTTTTTT	CSAELPQGQGEKLFF
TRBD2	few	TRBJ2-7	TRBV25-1	TGTGCCAGCAGTTCTACTAGCGGGGGACCCTACGAGCAGTACTTC	CASSSTSGGPYEQYF
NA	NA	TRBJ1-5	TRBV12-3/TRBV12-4	TGTGTCAGCACCCACGGGGATCAGCCCCAGCATTTT	CVSTHGDQPQHF
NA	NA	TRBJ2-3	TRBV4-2	TGTGCCAGCAGCCTTCCCACAGATACGCAGTATTTT	CASSLPTDTQYF
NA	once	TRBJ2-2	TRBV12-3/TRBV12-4	TGTGCCAGCAGTCCCGGCGTCGGGGAGCTGTTTTTT	CASSPGVGELFF
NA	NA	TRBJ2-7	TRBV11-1	TGTGCCAGCAGCTTAACTCGTCTGTACATGGGGTACGAGCAGTACTTC	CASSLTRLYMGYEQYF
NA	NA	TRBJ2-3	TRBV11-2	TGTGCCAGCAGCCCCCGCGATACGCAGTATTTT	CASSPRDTQYF
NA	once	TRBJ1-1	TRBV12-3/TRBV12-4	TGTGCCAGCAACACAGGGTTACACACTGAAGCTTTCTTT	CASNTGLHTEAFF
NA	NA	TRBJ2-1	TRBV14	TGTGCCAGCAGCCAAGATAGCCGGCTAGCATTTTTTAATGAGCAGTTCTTC	CASSQDSRLAFFNEQFF
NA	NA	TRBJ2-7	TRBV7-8	TGTGCCAGCCAATTAGGAACAGCTGACTACGATCAGTACTTC	CASQLGTADYDQYF
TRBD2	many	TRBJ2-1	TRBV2	TGTGCCAGCAGGCTCGGGACTAGCGGTTACAATGAGCAGTTCTTC	CASRLGTSGYNEQFF